This entry lists 9 T cell receptor beta chains sequenced from one sample in a study of long-term antiretroviral therapy in people with HIV. Researchers report immunoSEQ v3.0 was run at survey level. Data came from immunoSEQ multiplex PCR; TCRdb stores just in-frame clones and leaves some out. The sample carries 25,000 to 30,000 clones, about 82% recorded once. The starting material was unsorted PBMCs, obtained 0.8 years before starting antiretroviral therapy. The receptors come from a man younger than 30 with HIV.

The V call is TRBV7-3, the J call TRBJ2-5; the D gene is possibly TRBD1 (5 bases). V dropped 3 bases and J dropped 1 base, with 6 bases sitting between them. The germline V gene has CDR1 SGHTA and CDR2 FQGTGA. This CDR3 spans 13 amino acids. DNA of the CDR3: TGTGCCAGCAGCTTGGGGCCCCAAGAGACCCAGTACTTC. Its translation: CASSLGPQETQYF.

This chain links TRBV19 with TRBJ1-2; 8 bases agree with TRBD1. Looked up from germline, CDR1 is LNHDA and CDR2 is SQIVND (reference sequence). This CDR3 is 14 amino acids long. Trimming removed 5 bases from V and 7 bases from J; junction bases left unmatched: 9. This CDR3 reads CASSAQGALTGYTF. CDR3 DNA sequence: TGTGCCAGTAGTGCCCAGGGGGCCTTAACTGGCTACACCTTC.

The gene calls are TRBV6-1 and TRBJ1-2; TRBD1 might be the D (6 bases). CDR3 length: 15 amino acids. The germline V gene encodes CDR1 MNHNS and CDR2 SASEGT. Trimming shortened V by 8 bases and J by 2 bases, and 18 bases separated the two germline ends. CDR3 coding DNA: TGTGCCAGCGTACTCAGAGGGGGGAGGAACTATGGCTACACCTTC. Amino acid sequence: CASVLRGGRNYGYTF.

This chain connects TRBV5-6 to TRBJ2-1; perhaps TRBD1 as D (5 bases). Germline V gene data show CDR1 as SGHDT and CDR2 as YYEEEE. The CDR3 runs 17 residues. With 0 bases removed from V and 5 bases from J, the gap between germline ends came to 18 bases. The DNA of the CDR3 is TGTGCCAGCAGCTTGGGACGTGGCAGGGCGCCAAACAATGAGCAGTTCTTC. Protein sequence: CASSLGRGRAPNNEQFF.

This chain connects TRBV9 to TRBJ2-2; D unclear. V shed 4 bases and J shed 3 bases, with 10 bases lying between them. The CDR3 totals 14 residues. Germline assignment: CDR1 SGDLS and CDR2 YYNGEE. The CDR3: CASSPQMDTGELFF. CDR3 coding DNA: TGTGCCAGCAGCCCTCAAATGGACACCGGGGAGCTGTTTTTT.

V usage is TRBV14 and J usage is TRBJ1-6; D remains unclear. Germline V gene data show CDR1 as SGHDN and CDR2 as FVKESK. V was cut by 3 bases and J by 8 bases, with 17 bases left in between. CDR3 length: 16 amino acids. The CDR3 sequence: CASSHTRGSRDSPLHF. DNA for the CDR3: TGTGCCAGCAGCCATACGCGGGGTAGTAGAGATTCACCCCTCCACTTT.

The chain uses TRBV7-9 and TRBJ2-7, with 7 bases fitting TRBD2. Germline CDR1 reads SEHNR; CDR2 reads FQNEAQ (reference sequence). CDR3 length: 13 amino acids. V dropped 4 bases and J dropped 4; count of bases not matched to a gene: 4. The CDR3 protein is CASSYGTKYEQYF. In DNA, the CDR3 is TGTGCCAGCAGCTACGGGACTAAATACGAGCAGTACTTC.

V gene TRBV11-3 combines with J gene TRBJ2-5; 9 bases are a match to TRBD2. The CDR3 contains 15 residues. CDR1 is SGHNT and CDR2 is YENEEA in the germline V gene. Losses at the gene ends were 5 bases for V and 5 bases for J; bases not matched to a gene: 9. The CDR3 coding sequence is TGTGCCAGCAGCCAGGGTAGCGGGAGAGGCGAGACCCAGTACTTC. Translating gives CASSQGSGRGETQYF.

This sequence joins TRBV5-1 and TRBJ2-1, with D perhaps TRBD1 or TRBD2 (5 bases each). CDR1 SGHRS and CDR2 YFSETQ come from the germline V gene. V was clipped by 4 bases and J by 7 bases, with 15 bases between them. This CDR3 has 14 residues. As DNA, the CDR3 is TGCGCCAGCAGCCATTATGGGGGTTTGAATGAGCAGTTCTTC. Its protein product is CASSHYGGLNEQFF. Filled out from reference TRBV5-1 and TRBJ2-1, the complete variable domain reads KAGVTQTPRYLIKTRGQQVTLSCSPISGHRSVSWYQQTPGQGLQFLFEYFSETQRNKGNFPGRFSGRQFSNSRSEMNVSTLELGDSALYLCASSHYGGLNEQFFGPGTRLTVL.